Below are 23 T cell receptor beta chains sequenced from a single sample in a study of OX40 agonist ivuxolimab in advanced cancers. Data came from immunoSEQ multiplex PCR; TCRdb stores just in-frame clones and leaves some out. The sample shows tens of thousands of clones, around 90% of them seen only once. Source: CD4+ or CD8+ T cells sorted from blood, taken in a trial of the OX40 agonist ivuxolimab. The receptors stem from an adult with an advanced solid tumor such as melanoma, head and neck, liver or kidney cancer.

The chain couples TRBV27 to TRBJ2-1; D may match TRBD1 or TRBD2 (5 bases each). This CDR3 comprises 15 residues. Germline V gives CDR1 MNHEY, CDR2 SMNVEV (reference sequence). Trimming pared 5 bases from V and 5 bases from J, leaving 16 bases between. CDR3 in amino acids: CASSPRDGENNEQFF. CDR3 nucleotides: TGTGCCAGCAGTCCCCGGGACGGAGAAAACAATGAGCAGTTCTTC.

The chain links TRBV15 to TRBJ2-1; TRBD2 agrees at 8 bases. CDR1 and CDR2 from the germline V gene are LNHNV and YYDKDF (reference sequence). This CDR3 is built from 15 residues. V lost 3 bases and J lost 0; bases outside the gene matches: 1. The CDR3 DNA reads TGTGCCACCAGCAGCGCGGGGGGCTCCTACAATGAGCAGTTCTTC. Amino acids: CATSSAGGSYNEQFF.

CDR3 protein: CASTTSRSRDFWQKYSYEQYV. The CDR3, as DNA: TGTGCCAGCACTACGAGCAGGAGCCGGGACTTTTGGCAGAAGTACTCCTACGAGCAGTACGTC. The J gene is TRBJ2-7, the V gene TRBV28; D is perhaps TRBD2 (6 bases). The germline CDR1 and CDR2 sequences are MDHEN and SYDVKM. The V end was cut by 7 bases, the J end by 0 bases, with 34 bases between. The CDR3 length is 21 residues.

The chain couples TRBV5-4 to TRBJ2-7, with D perhaps matching TRBD2 (6 bases). This CDR3 is built from 14 residues. Per germline, CDR1 SGHNT and CDR2 YYREEE (reference sequence). Trimming took off 2 bases at V and 2 bases at J, with 11 bases between the two ends. CDR3 in amino acids: CASSFSRDAYEQYF. Here the CDR3 DNA reads TGTGCCAGCAGCTTCTCGCGGGACGCCTACGAGCAGTACTTC.

The chain couples TRBV4-2 to TRBJ2-1, with 14 bases that match TRBD2. This CDR3 has 16 amino acids. The germline V gene has CDR1 LGHNA and CDR2 YNFKEQ. With 0 bases clipped from V and 15 bases from J, the junction kept 10 bases outside the gene matches. CDR3 residues: CASSQDVTSGGARPFF. The CDR3, as DNA: TGTGCCAGCAGCCAAGATGTGACTAGCGGGGGGGCCCGGCCGTTCTTC.

V usage is TRBV11-2 and J usage is TRBJ1-2; tentative D call: TRBD1 (5 bases). Trimming left V 5 bases short and J 5 bases short, with 12 bases between. Germline V gene sequence: CDR1 SGHAT, CDR2 FQNNGV. This CDR3 region has 13 residues. The CDR3: CASSPGRTYGYTF. For the CDR3, the DNA is TGTGCCAGCAGCCCGGGACGGACTTATGGCTACACCTTC.

This clone was found a few times. The chain employs TRBV7-9 and TRBJ2-7; D is unresolved. Trimming removed 3 bases from V and 3 bases from J, with 9 bases in between. Germline V CDR1 and CDR2: SEHNR, FQNEAQ (reference sequence). This CDR3 region has 13 residues. CDR3 nucleotide sequence: TGTGCCAGCAGCTTTCCAGGCTTCTACGAGCAGTACGTC. Amino acid sequence: CASSFPGFYEQYV.

V gene TRBV19 combines with J gene TRBJ2-3; D may match TRBD1 or TRBD2 (5 bases each). The CDR3 extends over 14 amino acids. The V gene's germline CDR1 is LNHDA and CDR2 SQIVND (reference sequence). Trimming took off 8 bases at V and 4 bases at J, with 16 bases between the two ends. For the CDR3, the DNA is TGTGCCAGTTCCCCGGGACCAGAAGCAGATACGCAGTATTTT. Translated: CASSPGPEADTQYF.

The chain couples TRBV9 to TRBJ1-1; no clear D. V lost 4 bases and J 2 bases, leaving 12 bases between the germline ends. Germline V gives CDR1 SGDLS, CDR2 YYNGEE. The CDR3 runs to 14 residues. The CDR3 is CASSFRMGNTEAFF. DNA of the CDR3: TGTGCCAGCAGCTTCCGAATGGGAAACACTGAAGCTTTCTTT.

This sequence joins TRBV4-2 and TRBJ1-2; the D is unclear. The V and J ends lost 3 bases and 1 base respectively, with 18 bases between them. Germline CDR1 reads LGHNA; CDR2 reads YNFKEQ. CDR3 length: 17 amino acids. CDR3 amino acids: CASSQPVWGEGNYGYTF. The CDR3, as DNA: TGTGCCAGCAGCCAGCCGGTGTGGGGTGAGGGTAACTATGGCTACACCTTC.

The chain links TRBV4-2 to TRBJ2-7; 8 nucleotides line up with TRBD2. The V segment lost 5 bases and the J segment 5 bases; nucleotides outside the gene matches: 8. Germline V gene lookup returns CDR1 LGHNA and CDR2 YNFKEQ. The CDR3 is 14 residues long. CDR3 protein: CASSASGTSDEQYV. The CDR3 DNA is TGTGCCAGCAGCGCCTCCGGGACTAGTGACGAGCAGTACGTC.

The rearrangement joins TRBV23-1 to TRBJ2-3; 8 nucleotides agree with TRBD2. TRBV23-1 is annotated as an ORF whose role is uncertain. The J segment lost 1 base and the V segment lost 3 bases, leaving 9 bases of the junction unmatched. The CDR3 has 17 residues. The CDR3 nucleotides read TGCGCCAGCAGTCATCTCGTATTGACTAGCGGCACAGATACGCAGTATTTT. This sequence encodes CASSHLVLTSGTDTQYF.

This clone was found many times. The rearrangement joins TRBV28 to TRBJ1-2; a possible D gene is TRBD1 (5 bases). The CDR3 length is 15 residues. Germline V gene lookup returns CDR1 MDHEN and CDR2 SYDVKM. With 5 bases removed from V and 2 bases from J, the gap between germline ends came to 15 bases. In DNA, the CDR3 is TGTGCCAGCAGTATCGACCGGGACGGAAACTATGGCTACACCTTC. Its translation: CASSIDRDGNYGYTF.

This chain uses TRBV9 with TRBJ2-6; TRBD1 aligns across 9 bases. With V trimmed by 5 bases and J by 0 bases, 9 bases remained unmatched. This CDR3 is 18 amino acids long. Germline V lookup: CDR1 SGDLS, CDR2 YYNGEE. CDR3 DNA sequence: TGTGCCAGCAGAGACCCGGGACAGGGAGCCTCTGGGGCCAACGTCCTGACTTTC. It translates to CASRDPGQGASGANVLTF. Based on the CDR3 plus reference TRBV9 and TRBJ2-6, the full variable domain is DSGVTQTPKHLITATGQRVTLRCSPRSGDLSVYWYQQSLDQGLQFLIQYYNGEERAKGNILERFSAQQFPDLHSELNLSSLELGDSALYFCASRDPGQGASGANVLTFGAGSRLTVL.

The rearrangement joins TRBV7-9 to TRBJ2-3; D not resolved. Deletions cut 0 bases from V and 2 bases from J, with 12 bases between. Germline V gene data show CDR1 as SEHNR and CDR2 as FQNEAQ (reference sequence). The CDR3 contains 16 residues. Written as DNA, the CDR3 is TGTGCCAGCAGCTTAGCCGGCTTCTTTCCCACAGATACGCAGTATTTT. Translated: CASSLAGFFPTDTQYF.

This chain joins TRBV5-6 and TRBJ2-2; D is undetermined. The CDR3 loop spans 12 amino acids. Deletions cut 8 bases from V and 0 bases from J, with 5 bases between. Per germline, CDR1 SGHDT and CDR2 YYEEEE. CDR3 in amino acids: CASYTNTGELFF. DNA for the CDR3: TGTGCCAGTTATACGAACACCGGGGAGCTGTTTTTT.

This chain connects TRBV28 to TRBJ2-1; D may match TRBD1 or TRBD2 (5 bases each). Germline CDR1 reads MDHEN; CDR2 reads SYDVKM. V was cut by 10 bases and J by 1 base, with 17 bases left in between. This CDR3 is 15 amino acids long. The CDR3 spells CATGALYSSYNEQFF. CDR3 nucleotide sequence: TGTGCCACCGGGGCCCTCTACTCGTCCTACAATGAGCAGTTCTTC. Variable domain in full (rest from reference TRBV28 and TRBJ2-1): DVKVTQSSRYLVKRTGEKVFLECVQDMDHENMFWYRQDPGLGLRLIYFSYDVKMKEKGDIPEGYSVSREKKERFSLILESASTNQTSMYLCATGALYSSYNEQFFGPGTRLTVL.

V and J are TRBV2 and TRBJ2-7; TRBD2 might be the D (5 bases). V was clipped by 2 bases and J by 5 bases, with 10 bases between them. The CDR3 has 13 residues. Germline assignment: CDR1 SNHLY and CDR2 FYNNEI. CDR3 sequence: CASSEPPGNEQYF. CDR3 DNA sequence: TGTGCCAGCAGTGAACCCCCGGGGAACGAGCAGTACTTC. The full variable domain, rest sourced from reference TRBV2 and TRBJ2-7, is EPEVTQTPSHQVTQMGQEVILRCVPISNHLYFYWYRQILGQKVEFLVSFYNNEISEKSEIFDDQFSVERPDGSNFTLKIRSTKLEDSAMYFCASSEPPGNEQYFGPGTRLTVT.

The chain couples TRBV5-4 to TRBJ2-4, with D possibly being TRBD2 (5 bases). Per germline, CDR1 SGHNT and CDR2 YYREEE (reference sequence). Trimming left V 1 base short and J 0 bases short, with 14 bases between. The CDR3 has 17 residues. The CDR3 nucleotides read TGTGCCAGCAGCTTGTCAGGACTTGGAAGAGCCAAAAACATTCAGTACTTC. Translating it yields CASSLSGLGRAKNIQYF.

V and J are TRBV6-6 and TRBJ2-3; tentative D call: TRBD2 (6 bases). The CDR3 is 15 residues long. Germline lookup yields CDR1 MNHNY and CDR2 SVGAGI (reference sequence). V lost 2 bases and J lost 6, with 15 bases in between. The CDR3 protein is CASSYGGLPSDTQYF. The DNA of the CDR3 is TGTGCCAGCAGTTACGGGGGACTCCCATCGGATACGCAGTATTTT.

The genes are TRBV21-1 and TRBJ1-1. TRBV21-1 is shown as a pseudogene. This CDR3 spans 15 amino acids. The CDR3 DNA reads TGTGCCAGCAGCAAAGCGAGCGGGGTGAACACTGAAGCTTTCTTT. Translating gives CASSKASGVNTEAFF.

In this sample, this clone turned up a few times. The chain has TRBV7-9 and TRBJ1-2, with D possibly TRBD1 on 5 matching bases. The V end was cut by 4 bases, the J end by 5 bases, with 14 bases between. Germline V gene data show CDR1 as SEHNR and CDR2 as FQNEAQ (reference sequence). This CDR3 is 14 amino acids long. As DNA, the CDR3 is TGTGCCAGCAGCTATGGACACCTAGGATATGGCTACACCTTC. The encoded protein is CASSYGHLGYGYTF.

This chain joins TRBV15 and TRBJ2-7; 14 positions agree with TRBD2. Per the germline V gene, CDR1 is LNHNV and CDR2 is YYDKDF (reference sequence). V was pared by 0 bases and J by 2 bases, with 12 bases of the junction left unmatched. CDR3 length: 20 amino acids. CDR3 DNA: TGTGCCACCAGCAGAGATGAGCCGGGACTAGCGGGAGAAGTCCCCTACGAGCAGTACTTC. Its protein product is CATSRDEPGLAGEVPYEQYF.